These T cell receptor beta chains were read from a single sample in a study of T cells in Graves' hyperthyroidism and ophthalmopathy. TCRdb ran MiXCR on the multiplex PCR reads and lists one entry per CDR3 protein. Seen here are more than 250,000 distinct CDR3 sequences, nearly 15% observed once, and the top ten hold around 31%. The sample comprised blood. The origin of the receptors is a woman aged 45-59 years with Graves' hyperthyroidism that later progressed to Graves' ophthalmopathy. The CDR3 runs from the conserved cysteine through the conserved F or W. The D gene is left open where the match is weak. Part of the rows lack a size; the others show once, few, many or a class for expanded clones.

v_gene	j_gene	abundance	d_gene	CDR3nt	CDR3aa
TRBV18	TRBJ2-5	once	.	TGTGCCAGCTCACCACCGGTAATCGAGACCCAGTACTTC	CASSPPVIETQYF
TRBV2	TRBJ2-2	many	.	TGTGCCACCAACCTTTGGCAGGGCACCGGGGAGCTGTTTTTT	CATNLWQGTGELFF
TRBV19	TRBJ2-3	few	.	TGTGCCAGTCGTAGGTTCCCTCACACGCAGTATTTT	CASRRFPHTQYF
TRBV6-9	TRBJ2-3	many	.	TGTGCCAGCAGTTATTCGGCGCTAGAGAGACCTAGCACAGATACGCAGTATTTT	CASSYSALERPSTDTQYF
TRBV20-1	TRBJ1-1	many	.	TGCAGTGCTAGAGATCTCCTCGTTGAAGCTTTCTTT	CSARDLLVEAFF
TRBV28	TRBJ2-5	.	.	TGTGCCAGCAGTTTAGCAGGGAAAGAGACCCAGTACTTC	CASSLAGKETQYF
TRBV3-1	TRBJ1-1	.	.	TGTGCCAGCAGCCAAGATAGAGGACAGTGGAACACTGAAGCTTTCTTT	CASSQDRGQWNTEAFF
TRBV20-1	TRBJ2-5	many	.	TGCAGTGCAGGGAACGCGGGCCCACAAGAGACCCAGTACTTC	CSAGNAGPQETQYF
TRBV10-3	TRBJ2-7	many	.	TGTGCCATCAGTGGGGGGAATAGCTACGAGCAGTACTTC	CAISGGNSYEQYF
TRBV6-5	TRBJ2-7	many	TRBD1	TGTGCCAGCAGTTACCCCGGGACAGTGAACGAGCAGTACTTC	CASSYPGTVNEQYF
TRBV5-6	TRBJ2-6	.	.	TGTGCCAGCAGCTACTTGGGGGCCAACGTCCTGACTTTC	CASSYLGANVLTF
TRBV28	TRBJ2-1	many	TRBD1	TGTGCCAGCAGTTTTGATTGGAGGGACAGGGATGACAATGAGCAGTTCTTC	CASSFDWRDRDDNEQFF
TRBV20-1	TRBJ2-1	.	TRBD2	TGCAGTGCTCAAAGTCCGGGACTAGCGGAATACAATGAGCAGTTCTTC	CSAQSPGLAEYNEQFF
TRBV10-3	TRBJ2-5	.	TRBD2	TGTGCCATCAGTGAGCCTTCGGCGGGGGGAAAGGAGACCCAGTACTTC	CAISEPSAGGKETQYF
TRBV28	TRBJ1-5	many	TRBD1	TGTGCCAGCAGTCGGCAGCGACAGGGGAATTATCAGCCCCAGCATTTT	CASSRQRQGNYQPQHF
TRBV18	TRBJ1-2	many	.	TGTGCCAGCTCACACGAAGGAGTCCGCGGCTACACCTTC	CASSHEGVRGYTF
TRBV6-6	TRBJ2-2	.	TRBD1	TGTGTCAGCAGTTACTCGAGGAGGCAGGGGGCTAGCGGGGAGCTGTTTTTT	CVSSYSRRQGASGELFF
TRBV18	TRBJ1-2	few	.	TGTGCCAGCTCACCACAAGGGGTTTGGGGCGAGAGTGGCTACACCTTC	CASSPQGVWGESGYTF
TRBV28	TRBJ1-3	many	.	TGTGCCAGCAGTTTGCCCCTCGGTAACACCATATATTTT	CASSLPLGNTIYF
TRBV6-1	TRBJ2-5	many	TRBD2	TGTGCCAGCAGTTACCTAGCGGGAGGGCGAGAGACCCAGTACTTC	CASSYLAGGRETQYF
TRBV7-2	TRBJ2-7	.	TRBD2	TGTGCCAGCAGGAGTCGGCGGGAGGGCCAATACGAGCAGTACTTC	CASRSRREGQYEQYF
TRBV30	TRBJ1-5	many	TRBD1	TGTGCCTTGGGACAGGGGCAAGGTCAGCCCCAGCATTTT	CALGQGQGQPQHF
TRBV5-6	TRBJ1-1	many	.	TGTGCCAGCATCCCCCCGGGGCAGAAGAACACTGAAGCTTTCTTT	CASIPPGQKNTEAFF
TRBV28	TRBJ2-7	many	.	TGTGCCAGCAGTTTCGGGTACAAGAACGAGCAGTACTTC	CASSFGYKNEQYF
TRBV20-1	TRBJ1-5	.	.	TGCAGTGCTAGAGATCTGGGGGAGGGCAATCAGCCCCAGCATTTT	CSARDLGEGNQPQHF
TRBV29-1	TRBJ2-1	many	.	TGCAGCGTTGAGTGGGGGAGCTCCTACAATGAGCAGTTCTTC	CSVEWGSSYNEQFF
TRBV30	TRBJ1-5	many	.	TGTGCCTGGAAGGCTGGGGGTGAGGGTCAGCCCCAGCATTTT	CAWKAGGEGQPQHF
TRBV28	TRBJ1-1	many	.	TGTGCCAGCAGCACATACACTGAAGCTTTCTTT	CASSTYTEAFF
TRBV20-1	TRBJ2-7	many	TRBD2	TGCAGTGCTAGTGCGACTAGCGGGACCCACGAGCAGTACTTC	CSASATSGTHEQYF
TRBV4-1	TRBJ1-5	few	.	TGCGCCAGCAGCCAAGTCCTTGGGACACGGTATAGCAATCAGCCCCAGCATTTT	CASSQVLGTRYSNQPQHF
TRBV28	TRBJ2-1	many	TRBD2	TGTGCCAGCGCTTGGAGCCTAGCGGGAGTTCCTGAGCAGTTCTTC	CASAWSLAGVPEQFF
TRBV28	TRBJ2-7	many	TRBD2	TGTGCCAGCAGTTTGAACGGGAGGCCCTACGAGCAGTACTTC	CASSLNGRPYEQYF
TRBV2	TRBJ2-4	many	.	TGTGCCAGCAGTGACACCAGTTACATTCAGTACTTC	CASSDTSYIQYF
TRBV5-6	TRBJ2-1	many	TRBD2	TGTGCCAGCGGGCCCACTGGGAGGGGTTACAATGAGCAGTTCTTC	CASGPTGRGYNEQFF
TRBV30	TRBJ2-7	few	TRBD1	TGTGCCTGGAGTGATACAGGGGGCTTCTCCTACGAGCAGTACTTC	CAWSDTGGFSYEQYF
TRBV7-7	TRBJ2-5	many	TRBD1	TGTGCTAGCAGCTTAGCGACGGACAGGCGAGAGACCCAGTACTTC	CASSLATDRRETQYF
TRBV7-9	TRBJ2-1	few	TRBD1	TGTGCCAGCAGCGAAGGGACAGGGGGCCGGTACAATGAGCAGTTCTTC	CASSEGTGGRYNEQFF
TRBV12-3/TRBV12-4	TRBJ2-7	many	.	TGTGCCAGCAGTTTAAGATCGGGATCCTACGAGCAGTACTTC	CASSLRSGSYEQYF
TRBV3-1	TRBJ1-2	many	.	TGTGCCAGCAGCCACTTTGAGGGGGGGGCGATCAATGGCTACACCTTC	CASSHFEGGAINGYTF
TRBV19	TRBJ2-3	.	.	TGTGCCAGTAGTGACAGGACCACAGATACGCAGTATTTT	CASSDRTTDTQYF
TRBV10-3	TRBJ2-5	many	.	TGTGCCATCAGTGAATTCGACCGGCCGACCCAGTACTTC	CAISEFDRPTQYF
TRBV7-2	TRBJ1-1	.	TRBD1	TGTGCCAGCAGCATGGACAGGCAGAACACTGAAGCTTTCTTT	CASSMDRQNTEAFF
TRBV28	TRBJ1-1	many	.	TGTGCCAGCAGCGAAAGTGGCCGAGACACTGAAGCTTTCTTT	CASSESGRDTEAFF
TRBV28	TRBJ1-4	few	.	TGTGCCAGCAGACGCCGGGGAGGGGGGCGGGAAAAACTGTTTTTT	CASRRRGGGREKLFF
TRBV2	TRBJ2-7	many	TRBD1	TGTGCCAGCAGCGCGGGGACAGGGATTGGCGAGCAGTACTTC	CASSAGTGIGEQYF
TRBV28	TRBJ2-5	few	TRBD2	TGTGCCAGCAGTTACCCCGGACTAGCGGGAGTAGGTGAGACCCAGTACTTC	CASSYPGLAGVGETQYF